The clone carrying this T cell receptor (beta chain) has a handful of counts. Germline CDR1 reads SGHRS; CDR2 reads YFSETQ. This CDR3 has 15 amino acids. The V segment lost 2 bases and the J segment 0 bases; nucleotides outside the gene matches: 3. CDR3 regions were amplified by Arm-PCR using iRepertoire HTBI primers to build TCR beta libraries. Each CDR3 protein is one row after TCRdb ran MiXCR on the multiplex PCR reads. The sample shows 700,000 or so distinct CDR3 sequences, about 32% of them seen only once. The entry originates in a study of regulatory T cells in long-lasting Graves disease. Time point indicated: persistent/refractory GD, antithyroid drugs over 5 years with positive TRAb. RNA isolated from PBMCs was used to make the TCR library.

The TCR sequence derives from a female donor with Graves disease. The rearrangement links TRBV5-1 to TRBJ1-1; 8 positions agree with TRBD1. The input for sequencing was peripheral blood mononuclear cells (PBMCs), taken when the disease was refractory, from a patient treated with antithyroid drugs. The CDR3 here is CASSLRTGLNTEAFF. DNA of the CDR3: TGCGCCAGCAGCTTACGGACAGGGCTGAACACTGAAGCTTTCTTT.